The sequence of this T cell receptor beta chain was determined in a study of Graves' ophthalmopathy and Graves' hyperthyroidism (dated by TCRdb to 2017 to 2018). In terms of the full investigation: A patient counted as having stable hyperthyroidism if there was no progression to ophthalmopathy within 18 months of follow-up. The study used signatures of the TCR beta repertoire to tell Graves' ophthalmopathy apart from Graves' hyperthyroidism and to predict which patients would progress to ophthalmopathy. In total, 135 blood samples were TCR-sequenced: 40 to 45 ophthalmopathy, 75 hyperthyroidism and roughly 17 hyperthyroidism-to-ophthalmopathy patients. A discovery set of 90 to 100 patients (approximately 42 ophthalmopathy, fewer than 60 stable hyperthyroidism) was enrolled to explore V-J signatures distinguishing ophthalmopathy from hyperthyroidism. The independent validation cohort included 18 to 20 hyperthyroidism patients plus 17 patients who later progressed from hyperthyroidism to ophthalmopathy. In six hyperthyroidism patients, the T-cell repertoire of thyroid tissue was compared with the T-cell repertoire of blood. Following sampling, methimazole starting at 30 mg daily was administered to hyperthyroidism patients, and high-dose intravenous methylprednisolone was administered to ophthalmopathy patients.

TCR beta CDR3 regions were amplified from RNA transcripts for repertoire sequencing. The first round was an RT-PCR using HTBI primers with the Qiagen OneStep RT-PCR kit, and this first round was followed by a second-round multiplex PCR, then size selection and purification. Sequencing of the libraries was carried out on an Illumina HiSeq2000 in paired-end mode with 100 bp reads. The paper's processing steps were these. SOAPnuke was used to process the reads, removing any read that contained adapters or uncalled bases, had a mean Phred below 15, or lacked an exact match to the constant primer or identifier. COPE v1.2.5 was used to merge the high-quality paired reads. Clonotypes were defined as unique nucleotide sequences and were aligned to IMGT TRB V, D and J references using MiTCR v1.1. The analysis was limited to V-J combinations with a frequency above 0.0001, which together covered 99.2% of repertoires. A TCR clonal expansion and chaos score per V-J combination was defined as the ratio of F50 clonal expansion to chaos observed in the TCRdist matrix. Welch's t-statistics and random forest were used to narrow the features down to approximately 13 V-J combinations, which were then fed into a naive Bayes classifier. The similarity between thyroid and blood repertoires was quantified using the Morisita-Horn index. The public reads were quality trimmed at Q25 with fastp and then assembled into clones with MiXCR by TCRdb, keeping productive beta chains. Rows matching on CDR3 protein sequence are summarized as one entry with the most common DNA and genes. TCRdb's processing, not the authors' own work, is the source of the V and J calls. The sample includes 900,000 to 1,200,000 distinct CDR3 sequences, with about two fifths observed a single time. The ten largest make up roughly 10% of the sample.

V and J are truncated by 4 bases and 4 bases respectively, leaving an intervening sequence of 16 bases. The CDR3 goes from the cysteine to the phenylalanine over 15 residues. This entry keeps only the CDR3 DNA: 45 bases, framed from base 1. Taken from the germline V gene, the CDR1 and CDR2 loops are SGHTA and FQGNSA. The hyperthyroidism patients were 18 to 65 years old and newly diagnosed, with a disease duration of less than 2 months. Patients were excluded if they had other autoimmune diseases, uncontrolled infections, pregnancy or lactation. Diagnosis relied on clinical symptoms, serum thyroxine, TRAb, thyroid ultrasound and orbital computed tomography. Total RNA was extracted with Trizol reagent and quality-checked on an Agilent 2100 Bioanalyzer. As regards this clonotype: What this receptor recognizes is not known. One base away there is no much larger clone; base qualities are not given.

Study-level results and caveats: Sample size was not predetermined statistically, and investigators were not blinded to group allocation. The 13-signature model separated ophthalmopathy from stable hyperthyroidism with 85% to 90% sensitivity and 81% to 82% specificity in cross-validation, and 80%/75% in the test set. Most of the expanded thyroid clonotypes with a frequency above 0.001 were also detected in blood, and it was suggested that the thyroid immune response may be reflected by blood repertoires. In validation, the model predicted ophthalmopathy progression with about 70% sensitivity and 72% to 80% specificity; approximately 12 predicted patients were CT-confirmed with GO in a median of 6.5 months.

The sequence came from an adult man with Graves' hyperthyroidism. This sequence uses TRBV7-2 and TRBJ1-2, with an unclear D gene assignment. Input material: peripheral blood or thyroid tissue (not recorded which). The encoded CDR3 is CASSSRMAGGYGYTF. The nucleotides are TGTGCCAGCAGCTCCCGTATGGCGGGTGGCTATGGCTACACCTTC.